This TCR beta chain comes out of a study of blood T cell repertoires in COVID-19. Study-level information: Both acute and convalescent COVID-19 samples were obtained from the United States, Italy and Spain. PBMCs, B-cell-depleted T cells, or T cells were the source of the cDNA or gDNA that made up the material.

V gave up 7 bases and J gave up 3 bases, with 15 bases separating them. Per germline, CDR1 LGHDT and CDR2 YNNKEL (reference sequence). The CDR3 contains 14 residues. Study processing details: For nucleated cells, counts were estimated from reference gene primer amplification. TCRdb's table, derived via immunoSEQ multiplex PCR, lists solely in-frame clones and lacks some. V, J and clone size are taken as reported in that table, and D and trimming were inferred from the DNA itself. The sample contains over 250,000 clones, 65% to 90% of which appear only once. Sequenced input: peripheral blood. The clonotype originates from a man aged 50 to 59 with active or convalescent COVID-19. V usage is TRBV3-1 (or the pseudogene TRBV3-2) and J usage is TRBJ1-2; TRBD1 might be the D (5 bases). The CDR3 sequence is CASTPHGGDYGYTF. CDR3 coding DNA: TGTGCCAGCACCCCCCACGGGGGTGACTATGGCTACACCTTC.